A selection of T cell receptor beta chains follows, all from one sample in a study of blood T cell repertoires in COVID-19. The data were produced by immunoSEQ multiplex PCR, yet TCRdb's version contains in-frame clones alone and is incomplete. Of some 300,000 clones in the sample, about 87% were seen once. The sequencing input was peripheral blood. These receptors all come from a man between 65 and 85 years old with acute or convalescent COVID-19. CDR3s include the opening cysteine and the closing phenylalanine or tryptophan. Fields, in order: clone size, D gene, J gene, V gene, CDR3 DNA, CDR3 protein. The D gene is left open where the match is weak. Rows give clone size only sometimes, using once, few, many, or a class for an expanded clone.

. TRBD1 TRBJ2-2 TRBV19 TGTGCCAGTAGTTCAGGACAGGGGTGGACCGGGGAGCTGTTTTTT CASSSGQGWTGELFF
. TRBD2 TRBJ2-1 TRBV7-9 TGTGCCAGCAGCTCCTCTAGCGGGAGGGCGGACTCCTACAATGAGCAGTTCTTC CASSSSSGRADSYNEQFF
. . TRBJ1-6 TRBV9 TGTGCCAGCAGCGTCAGAGGGGAGGGGTCACCCCTCCACTTT CASSVRGEGSPLHF
. TRBD1 TRBJ2-3 TRBV4-1 TGCGCCAGCAGCTATGGGACAGGGCCAGATACGCAGTATTTT CASSYGTGPDTQYF
. . TRBJ1-3 TRBV6-5 TGTGCCACACAACCTCGCGGGTCTGGAAACACCATATATTTT CATQPRGSGNTIYF
. TRBD1 TRBJ1-1 TRBV30 TGTGCCTGGATCTACAGGGGAGGCACTGAAGCTTTCTTT CAWIYRGGTEAFF
. TRBD1 TRBJ1-3 TRBV19 TGTGCCAGTGGACAGGTCTCTGGAAACACCATATATTTT CASGQVSGNTIYF
. TRBD1 TRBJ2-5 TRBV6-5 TGTGCCAGCAGCGGGACAGCTCAACAAGAGACCCAGTACTTC CASSGTAQQETQYF
. TRBD1 TRBJ1-2 TRBV20-1 TGCAGTGCTAGTGGGGCAGGGGGCGCTGGCTACACCTTC CSASGAGGAGYTF
. . TRBJ1-3 TRBV6-2/TRBV6-3 TGTGCCAGCAGTCTACCTCGGAGCGGAAACACCATATATTTT CASSLPRSGNTIYF
few TRBD2 TRBJ2-7 TRBV5-1 TGCGCCAGCAGCCTTAGCGGGGGCCTCGACGAGCAGTACTTC CASSLSGGLDEQYF
. TRBD1 TRBJ1-5 TRBV19 TGTGCCAGTAGTATCCCAGAGGACAGGGGGCTTGGCAATCAGCCCCAGCATTTT CASSIPEDRGLGNQPQHF
. TRBD1 TRBJ1-2 TRBV28 TGTGCCAGCAGTTTACCACAACAGGGGGCGGGTGGCTACACCTTC CASSLPQQGAGGYTF
. . TRBJ2-3 TRBV6-5 TGTGCCAGCAGAGCCCCGGGGGACACAGATACGCAGTATTTT CASRAPGDTDTQYF
. . TRBJ1-3 TRBV5-1 TGCGCCAGCAGACCTCAGGCCTCTGGAAACACCATATATTTT CASRPQASGNTIYF